The 27 T cell receptor beta chains reported below all come from one sample, sequenced in a study of blood T cell repertoires in COVID-19. This table comes from immunoSEQ multiplex PCR, and its TCRdb copy is limited to in-frame clones, with some not included. The sample has 25,000 to 30,000 clones; around 92% are singletons. Specimen: peripheral blood. The receptors come from a human donor in a cohort sampled during active COVID-19.

This chain links TRBV18 with TRBJ1-4, with TRBD1 identical over 9 bases. CDR3 length: 17 amino acids. CDR1 KGHSH and CDR2 LQKENI come from the germline V gene. The junction had 13 bases not matched to a gene; V was cut back by 3 bases and J by 8 bases. The CDR3 reads CASSPLPRQGVGEKLFF. The CDR3 coding sequence is TGTGCCAGCTCACCCCTACCCCGACAGGGGGTAGGGGAAAAACTGTTTTTT.

The rearrangement joins TRBV3-1 (or the pseudogene TRBV3-2) to TRBJ1-1; 11 nucleotides line up with TRBD1. This CDR3 contains 16 residues. V lost 4 bases to trimming and J lost 4 bases; unmatched junction nucleotides: 8. CDR1 and CDR2 (germline): LGHDT, YNNKEL (reference sequence). The CDR3 nucleotides read TGTGCCAGCAGCCTCGGACAGGGGGCTTCCGGCACTGAAGCTTTCTTT. Translation: CASSLGQGASGTEAFF.

This chain uses TRBV7-3 with TRBJ2-3, with 8 bases identical to TRBD1. This CDR3 comprises 15 residues. Trimming at V came to 5 bases and at J to 3 bases, leaving 7 bases not matched to a gene. Germline V gene lookup returns CDR1 SGHTA and CDR2 FQGTGA. The CDR3 region is CASSQAGTGTDTQYF. Written as DNA, the CDR3 is TGTGCCAGCAGCCAAGCAGGGACAGGTACAGATACGCAGTATTTT.

The chain links TRBV6-1 to TRBJ1-5; perhaps TRBD1 as D (5 bases). The CDR3 loop spans 14 amino acids. V lost 2 bases to trimming and J lost 7 bases, with 12 bases between them. The germline V gene has CDR1 MNHNS and CDR2 SASEGT. CDR3 sequence (DNA): TGTGCCAGCAGTGAAAGGGGAGGTAGACAGCCCCAGCATTTT. Translating gives CASSERGGRQPQHF.

The chain couples TRBV11-3 to TRBJ2-5, with D tentatively TRBD2 (6 bases). V dropped 1 base and J dropped 4 bases, with 7 bases sitting between them. This CDR3 region has 13 residues. The germline V gene encodes CDR1 SGHNT and CDR2 YENEEA. CDR3 DNA sequence: TGTGCCAGCAGCTTAGTGGGGGGAGAGACCCAGTACTTC. Translated: CASSLVGGETQYF. The full variable domain, rest sourced from reference TRBV11-3 and TRBJ2-5, is EAGVVQSPRYKIIEKKQPVAFWCNPISGHNTLYWYLQNLGQGPELLIRYENEEAVDDSQLPKDRFSAERLKGVDSTLKIQPAELGDSAVYLCASSLVGGETQYFGPGTRLLVL.

The gene calls are TRBV9 and TRBJ2-3; no clear D. The V end lost 4 bases, the J end lost 0 bases, and 6 bases lay between the germline ends. Germline CDR1 SGDLS, CDR2 YYNGEE. There are 13 residues in the CDR3. CDR3 sequence reads: CASSSQSTDTQYF. The CDR3 nucleotides read TGTGCCAGCAGCTCACAGAGCACAGATACGCAGTATTTT. The full variable domain, its missing parts supplied by reference TRBV9 and TRBJ2-3, is DSGVTQTPKHLITATGQRVTLRCSPRSGDLSVYWYQQSLDQGLQFLIQYYNGEERAKGNILERFSAQQFPDLHSELNLSSLELGDSALYFCASSSQSTDTQYFGPGTRLTVL.

J is TRBJ1-4 and V is TRBV28; D gene ambiguous. This CDR3 region has 16 residues. Per germline, CDR1 MDHEN and CDR2 SYDVKM. Trimming removed 5 bases from V and 0 bases from J, with 13 bases in between. DNA of the CDR3: TGTGCCAGCAGTCTTTCCAACGGAGCAACTAATGAAAAACTGTTTTTT. It yields the protein CASSLSNGATNEKLFF.

The rearrangement links TRBV7-9 to TRBJ2-7; 9 positions match TRBD2. The CDR3 covers 16 residues. V lost 4 bases to trimming and J lost 1 base; unmatched junction nucleotides: 8. Germline V CDR1 and CDR2: SEHNR, FQNEAQ (reference sequence). The CDR3: CASSSIAGAVSYEQYF. DNA of the CDR3: TGTGCCAGCAGCTCGATAGCGGGGGCCGTATCCTACGAGCAGTACTTC.

This clone has a handful of counts. The chain links TRBV3-1 (or the pseudogene TRBV3-2) to TRBJ1-1; no reliable D call. Trimming cost V 0 bases and J 8 bases, with 13 bases left between them. The CDR3 has 14 residues. Per the germline V gene, CDR1 is LGHDT and CDR2 is YNNKEL (reference sequence). CDR3: CASSQDFSSREAFF. The DNA for the CDR3 is TGTGCCAGCAGCCAAGATTTCTCCTCTCGGGAAGCTTTCTTT.

V and J are TRBV4-2 and TRBJ1-4, with no clear D. Deletions cut 3 bases from V and 0 bases from J, with 11 bases between. The CDR3 spans 16 residues. The germline gives CDR1 LGHNA, CDR2 YNFKEQ. For the CDR3, the DNA is TGTGCCAGCAGCCATGAACTGGGAGCAACTAATGAAAAACTGTTTTTT. Its translation: CASSHELGATNEKLFF.

The V gene is TRBV12-3 or TRBV12-4, the J gene TRBJ2-7; 9 bases map to TRBD1. The CDR3 loop spans 13 amino acids. V shed 8 bases and J 8 bases; nucleotides not matched to a gene: 10. CDR3 in amino acids: CASGNGQGTQQYF. CDR3 in DNA: TGTGCCAGCGGAAACGGACAGGGGACGCAGCAGTACTTC.

The chain links TRBV7-3 to TRBJ1-1, with unresolved D. The germline V gene encodes CDR1 SGHTA and CDR2 FQGTGA. The CDR3 loop spans 13 amino acids. Trimming took off 1 base at V and 1 base at J, with 4 bases between the two ends. The CDR3: CASSLIGNTEAFF. The CDR3 nucleotides read TGTGCCAGCAGCTTAATCGGGAACACTGAAGCTTTCTTT.

This chain links TRBV6-2 or TRBV6-3 with TRBJ2-1, with TRBD2 matching over 9 bases. Germline V gene data show CDR1 as MNHEY and CDR2 as SVGEGT. V lost 0 bases to trimming and J lost 4 bases; unmatched junction nucleotides: 7. The CDR3 contains 17 residues. CDR3 residues: CASSYSPSGGIYNEQFF. The CDR3 DNA reads TGTGCCAGCAGTTACTCTCCCAGCGGGGGGATATACAATGAGCAGTTCTTC.

The CDR3 spells CASSMWDRDNEQFF. Written as DNA, the CDR3 is TGTGCCAGTAGTATGTGGGACAGGGATAATGAGCAGTTCTTC. The rearrangement links TRBV19 to TRBJ2-1; 9 bases align to TRBD1. Germline V gene data show CDR1 as LNHDA and CDR2 as SQIVND (reference sequence). J gave up 7 bases and V 3 bases, and 4 bases lay outside the gene matches. The CDR3 loop spans 14 amino acids.

The gene calls are TRBV19 and TRBJ2-5; 15 nucleotides match TRBD2. This CDR3 region has 19 residues. Unmatched junction bases numbered 19, after V lost 9 bases and J lost 5 bases. Germline V gene data show CDR1 as LNHDA and CDR2 as SQIVND (reference sequence). Here the CDR3 reads CASSNQGLAGGDPRETQYF. CDR3 in DNA: TGTGCCAGCTCAAACCAAGGACTAGCGGGGGGGGACCCCAGGGAGACCCAGTACTTC.

CDR3 in amino acids: CASSLGLGSEAFF. CDR3 coding DNA: TGTGCCAGCAGCTTGGGGCTCGGCAGTGAAGCTTTCTTT. The V call is TRBV7-3, the J call TRBJ1-1; a weak D match, TRBD1 (5 bases). Germline assignment: CDR1 SGHTA and CDR2 FQGTGA. V was pared by 3 bases and J by 7 bases, with 12 bases between. The CDR3 extends over 13 amino acids. The variable domain in full, completed from reference TRBV7-3 and TRBJ1-1, reads GAGVSQTPSNKVTEKGKYVELRCDPISGHTALYWYRQSLGQGPEFLIYFQGTGAADDSGLPNDRFFAVRPEGSVSTLKIQRTERGDSAVYLCASSLGLGSEAFFGQGTRLTVV.

The genes are TRBV6-5 and TRBJ2-3; 8 nucleotides match TRBD2. There are 15 residues in the CDR3. V was pared by 6 bases and J by 2 bases, with 7 bases of the junction left unmatched. The germline gives CDR1 MNHEY, CDR2 SVGAGI. The CDR3 DNA is TGTGCCAGCAGCTCCCCGGGGGGGGCCACAGATACGCAGTATTTT. As protein: CASSSPGGATDTQYF.

The chain combines TRBV12-3 or TRBV12-4 with TRBJ1-2; 8 bases match TRBD1. The CDR3 spans 13 residues. V was clipped by 6 bases and J by 8 bases; unmatched bases: 8. The DNA of the CDR3 is TGTGCCAGCAGCCAAGACAGGGGAGGGGGCTACACCTTC. Translated, it gives CASSQDRGGGYTF.

The chain links TRBV5-4 to TRBJ2-3, with 12 nucleotides matching TRBD2. CDR3 length equals 16 residues. J gave up 6 bases and V 4 bases, and 9 bases lay outside the gene matches. The germline gives CDR1 SGHNT, CDR2 YYREEE (reference sequence). In DNA, the CDR3 is TGTGCCAGCAGCCTTCGACTAGCGGGGGATTGGGATACGCAGTATTTT. It is translated as CASSLRLAGDWDTQYF.

The table lists this clone with a count of one. This chain uses TRBV3-1 (or the pseudogene TRBV3-2) with TRBJ1-1, with D possibly TRBD1 on 5 matching bases. V lost 5 bases and J 6 bases, leaving 19 bases between the germline ends. The germline gives CDR1 LGHDT, CDR2 YNNKEL (reference sequence). This CDR3 is 15 amino acids long. Here the CDR3 reads CASSSPLAGGAEAFF. The CDR3 DNA reads as TGTGCCAGCAGCTCCCCTCTGGCAGGAGGGGCTGAAGCTTTCTTT.

The chain employs TRBV6-2 or TRBV6-3 and TRBJ1-2; no clear D gene. This CDR3 contains 14 residues. The germline V gene encodes CDR1 MNHEY and CDR2 SVGEGT. The V and J ends lost 5 bases and 3 bases respectively, with 13 bases between them. The CDR3 region has the DNA TGTGCCAGCAGTCGGATCGAGGCTTACTATGGCTACACCTTC. It yields the protein CASSRIEAYYGYTF.

This chain links TRBV7-8 with TRBJ1-1; D call uncertain. The CDR3 covers 14 residues. Germline V CDR1 and CDR2: SGHVS, FQNEAQ. With 4 bases removed from V and 4 bases from J, the gap between germline ends came to 13 bases. The CDR3, as DNA: TGTGCCAGCAGCTCCACGGAGGTGGGCACTGAAGCTTTCTTT. The encoded protein is CASSSTEVGTEAFF. The full variable domain, in which reference TRBV7-8 and TRBJ1-1 provide the parts outside the CDR3, is GAGVSQSPRYKVAKRGQDVALRCDPISGHVSLFWYQQALGQGPEFLTYFQNEAQLDKSGLPSDRFFAERPEGSVSTLKIQRTQQEDSAVYLCASSSTEVGTEAFFGQGTRLTVV.

The chain employs TRBV7-2 and TRBJ2-7; 11 bases line up with TRBD1. The CDR3 covers 16 residues. The ends lost 5 bases at V and 0 bases at J; junction bases unmatched: 6. Germline V gene data show CDR1 as SGHTA and CDR2 as FQGNSA. The CDR3: CASSHPGTGGSYEQYF. In DNA form, the CDR3 reads TGTGCCAGCAGCCATCCGGGGACAGGGGGCTCCTACGAGCAGTACTTC.

The chain is built from TRBV6-5 and TRBJ1-4; TRBD1 matches at 8 bases. With V trimmed by 0 bases and J by 8 bases, 5 bases remained unmatched. Germline CDR1 MNHEY, CDR2 SVGAGI. There are 15 residues in the CDR3. CDR3 sequence: CASSYSSGGKEKLFF. The CDR3, as DNA: TGTGCCAGCAGTTACTCGTCAGGGGGCAAGGAAAAACTGTTTTTT.

This clone appeared once. CDR3 sequence (DNA): TGTGCCAGCAGCTTAGACGCGGGGAGCACAGATACGCAGTATTTT. Encoded protein: CASSLDAGSTDTQYF. The rearrangement links TRBV11-2 to TRBJ2-3; tentative D call: TRBD2 (6 bases). There are 15 residues in the CDR3. Germline loops: CDR1 SGHAT, CDR2 FQNNGV. Trimming shortened V by 0 bases and J by 0 bases, and 7 bases separated the two germline ends.

The chain employs TRBV5-6 and TRBJ2-7, with D perhaps matching TRBD1 (6 bases). V shed 4 bases and J shed 0 bases, with 17 bases lying between them. The CDR3 runs 16 residues. Germline V lookup: CDR1 SGHDT, CDR2 YYEEEE. The CDR3 DNA reads TGTGCCAGCAGCAATAAACCGGGACAACTCTCCTACGAGCAGTACTTC. Its protein product is CASSNKPGQLSYEQYF.

The J gene is TRBJ2-3, the V gene TRBV24-1, with a weak D call TRBD2 (6 bases). The CDR3 loop spans 14 amino acids. The germline V gene has CDR1 KGHDR and CDR2 SFDVKD. V shed 3 bases and J shed 4 bases, with 10 bases lying between them. DNA of the CDR3: TGTGCCACCAGTGATCAGTCGGGAGCAGATACGCAGTATTTT. Amino acid sequence: CATSDQSGADTQYF.